This is a list of T cell receptor beta chains from one sample in a study of blood T cell repertoires in COVID-19. Only in-frame clones appear in the TCRdb table, and some are missing; sequencing was by immunoSEQ multiplex PCR. Here the sample spans roughly 150,000 clones, under 85% being singletons. Sequencing was carried out using peripheral blood. The origin of the receptors is a man over 45 with active or convalescent COVID-19. CDR3s include the opening cysteine and the closing phenylalanine or tryptophan. The D gene is left open where the match is weak. Size values are once, few and many counts, or a class for expanded clones, and some rows have none.

j_call,v_call,d_call,clone_size,cdr3_aa,cdr3_nt
TRBJ1-5,TRBV5-4,TRBD1,.,CASSMGQGKEPQHF,TGTGCCAGCAGCATGGGACAGGGGAAAGAGCCCCAGCATTTT
TRBJ1-5,TRBV7-9,TRBD1,.,CASSSDRGGNQPQHF,TGTGCCAGCAGCTCCGACAGGGGAGGGAATCAGCCCCAGCATTTT
TRBJ2-1,TRBV9,.,.,CASSVHLNNEQFF,TGTGCCAGCAGCGTTCACTTAAACAATGAGCAGTTCTTC
TRBJ2-3,TRBV7-8,.,.,CASNLGGSFTQYF,TGTGCCAGCAACCTAGGTGGTAGTTTCACGCAGTATTTT
TRBJ2-1,TRBV24-1,.,.,CATSDPGGNEQFF,TGTGCCACCAGTGACCCTGGGGGGAATGAGCAGTTCTTC
TRBJ2-7,TRBV6-5,.,.,CASSYSGGRVGYEQYF,TGTGCCAGCAGTTACTCAGGGGGAAGGGTGGGCTACGAGCAGTACTTC
TRBJ2-2,TRBV6-4,TRBD2,.,CASSVLAGGTGELFF,TGTGCCAGCAGTGTTCTAGCGGGAGGCACCGGGGAGCTGTTTTTT
TRBJ1-3,TRBV28,.,.,CASSFTSSGNTIYF,TGTGCCAGCAGTTTCACGAGCTCTGGAAACACCATATATTTT
TRBJ1-4,TRBV9,TRBD1,.,CASSVRQGAGEKLFF,TGTGCCAGCAGCGTTCGACAGGGGGCTGGTGAAAAACTGTTTTTT
TRBJ2-2,TRBV15,.,.,CATSRDWEAGELFF,TGTGCCACCAGCAGAGATTGGGAGGCCGGGGAGCTGTTTTTT
TRBJ2-1,TRBV24-1,.,.,CATSDPARNEQFF,TGTGCCACCAGTGATCCCGCCCGGAATGAGCAGTTCTTC
TRBJ1-6,TRBV27,TRBD1,.,CASRTGTANNSPLHF,TGTGCCAGCAGGACCGGGACAGCCAATAATTCACCCCTCCACTTT
TRBJ2-1,TRBV28,TRBD2,few,CASSSLAGDEQFF,TGTGCCAGCAGTTCCCTAGCGGGAGACGAGCAGTTCTTC
TRBJ2-5,TRBV10-1,TRBD1,.,CASSSHRDSQETQYF,TGCGCCAGCAGTTCACACCGGGACAGCCAAGAGACCCAGTACTTC
TRBJ2-2,TRBV4-1,TRBD2,.,CASSQMREAATGELFF,TGCGCCAGCAGCCAAATGCGGGAGGCAGCCACCGGGGAGCTGTTTTTT
TRBJ2-2,TRBV5-4,.,.,CASSFQRRNTGELFF,TGTGCCAGCAGCTTTCAAAGGAGAAACACCGGGGAGCTGTTTTTT
TRBJ2-1,TRBV28,.,.,CASREAWDEQFF,TGTGCCAGCAGGGAGGCCTGGGATGAGCAGTTCTTC
TRBJ2-1,TRBV5-3,TRBD2,few,CARSFPRPGLAGVKCYNEQFF,TGTGCCAGAAGCTTTCCTAGACCGGGACTAGCGGGAGTAAAGTGCTACAATGAGCAGTTCTTC
TRBJ2-7,TRBV24-1,TRBD1,.,CATSQGVSYEQYF,TGTGCCACCAGTCAGGGGGTTTCTTACGAGCAGTACTTC
TRBJ2-5,TRBV3-1/TRBV3-2,.,few,CASSPGTDSGETQYF,TGTGCCAGCAGCCCCGGGACTGATAGTGGTGAGACCCAGTACTTC
TRBJ2-3,TRBV19,.,.,CASTYSGRTDTQYF,TGTGCCAGTACCTATAGCGGTCGCACAGATACGCAGTATTTT
TRBJ2-7,TRBV9,TRBD1,.,CASSGPGTGVSEQYF,TGTGCCAGCAGCGGACCCGGGACAGGGGTTTCCGAGCAGTACTTC
TRBJ2-2,TRBV28,.,.,CASSLGGMTGELFF,TGTGCCAGCAGTTTGGGGGGAATGACCGGGGAGCTGTTTTTT
TRBJ2-6,TRBV5-4,TRBD2,.,CASSPGLAGGGPGANVLTF,TGTGCCAGCAGCCCGGGACTAGCGGGAGGGGGGCCTGGGGCCAACGTCCTGACTTTC
TRBJ2-7,TRBV6-6,TRBD1,.,CASSGRDSYEQYF,TGTGCCAGCAGTGGAAGGGACAGCTACGAGCAGTACTTC
TRBJ1-1,TRBV11-2,TRBD1,.,CASSLGDSLTEAFF,TGTGCCAGCAGCCTAGGGGACAGCCTCACTGAAGCTTTCTTT
TRBJ1-4,TRBV2,.,.,CASSFDRSFNEKLFF,TGTGCCAGCAGTTTTGACAGATCCTTTAATGAAAAACTGTTTTTT
TRBJ2-5,TRBV19,TRBD1,many,CASSIDRAPVAQYF,TGTGCCAGTAGTATCGACAGGGCCCCCGTAGCCCAGTACTTC
TRBJ2-7,TRBV7-8,TRBD2,many,CASSLAPGGSMYEQYF,TGTGCCAGCAGCTTAGCGCCGGGCGGGAGTATGTACGAGCAGTACTTC
TRBJ2-7,TRBV5-1,.,once,CASSLAGEQYF,TGCGCCAGCAGCTTGGCGGGCGAGCAGTACTTC
TRBJ2-7,TRBV24-1,TRBD2,.,CATSPAAGEDEQYF,TGTGCCACCAGTCCAGCAGCGGGAGAAGACGAGCAGTACTTC
TRBJ2-5,TRBV5-1,TRBD2,.,CASSSGLGGETQYF,TGCGCCAGCAGCTCGGGACTAGGGGGGGAGACCCAGTACTTC
TRBJ1-2,TRBV28,.,.,CAIMGGDTSSFYGYTF,TGTGCCATCATGGGGGGGGACACATCGAGCTTCTATGGCTACACCTTC
TRBJ2-1,TRBV3-1/TRBV3-2,TRBD2,once,CASSQDRVMRGRAGNEQFF,TGTGCCAGCAGCCAAGATAGAGTCATGCGCGGGAGGGCCGGGAATGAGCAGTTCTTC
TRBJ1-5,TRBV27,TRBD1,.,CASSLDRDSNQPQHF,TGTGCCAGCAGTCTGGACAGGGATAGCAATCAGCCCCAGCATTTT
TRBJ2-3,TRBV3-1/TRBV3-2,.,.,CASSQESLDNKYF,TGTGCCAGCAGCCAAGAGAGCCTAGATAACAAGTATTTT
TRBJ2-5,TRBV28,TRBD1,.,CASSLWGQGSSQETQYF,TGTGCCAGCAGTTTATGGGGACAGGGATCTTCTCAAGAGACCCAGTACTTC
TRBJ2-1,TRBV7-6,.,.,CASSSYGPRADEQFF,TGTGCCAGCAGCTCGTATGGACCCAGGGCGGATGAGCAGTTCTTC
TRBJ1-1,TRBV9,.,.,CASSATREGTEAFF,TGTGCCAGCAGCGCTACCAGGGAGGGCACTGAAGCTTTCTTT
TRBJ1-2,TRBV6-1,.,.,CASSEGWGARGYTF,TGTGCCAGCAGTGAAGGCTGGGGCGCGAGGGGCTACACCTTC
TRBJ2-1,TRBV11-2,.,.,CASSLETGPYNEQFF,TGTGCCAGCAGCTTAGAGACAGGCCCCTACAATGAGCAGTTCTTC
TRBJ2-1,TRBV6-5,TRBD2,once,CASSNPGLGGEQFF,TGTGCCAGCAGCAACCCGGGACTAGGGGGTGAGCAGTTCTTC
TRBJ1-1,TRBV28,.,.,CASRLQLNTEAFF,TGTGCCAGCAGACTTCAACTGAACACTGAAGCTTTCTTT
TRBJ1-5,TRBV28,.,.,CASSLGTGLRGNQPQHF,TGTGCCAGCAGCCTAGGGACGGGACTGAGGGGCAATCAGCCCCAGCATTTT
TRBJ1-5,TRBV19,.,.,CASSLQGDQPQHF,TGTGCCAGTAGTTTACAGGGCGATCAGCCCCAGCATTTT
TRBJ2-1,TRBV6-5,.,.,CASSYEGYNEQFF,TGTGCCAGCAGTTACGAGGGATACAATGAGCAGTTCTTC
TRBJ1-1,TRBV4-1,.,.,CASSQDPGGGNTEAFF,TGCGCCAGCAGCCAAGATCCTGGCGGGGGAAACACTGAAGCTTTCTTT
TRBJ2-5,TRBV28,.,few,CASSFKGRGETQYF,TGTGCCAGCAGTTTCAAGGGCAGGGGTGAGACCCAGTACTTC
TRBJ1-4,TRBV5-4,TRBD1,.,CASSWGQTNEKLFF,TGTGCCAGCAGCTGGGGACAGACTAATGAAAAACTGTTTTTT
TRBJ1-5,TRBV12-3/TRBV12-4,.,.,CASSSTQGQPQHF,TGTGCCAGCAGTTCGACACAGGGACAGCCCCAGCATTTT
TRBJ1-6,TRBV5-1,.,.,CASSLDRRGSPLHF,TGCGCCAGCAGCTTGGATCGTCGGGGTTCACCCCTCCACTTT
TRBJ1-1,TRBV5-1,.,.,CASSLDSLNTEAFF,TGCGCCAGCAGCTTGGACAGCCTGAACACTGAAGCTTTCTTT
TRBJ2-1,TRBV7-3,TRBD2,.,CASSLSGSPYNEQFF,TGTGCCAGCAGCCTCAGCGGGAGCCCCTACAATGAGCAGTTCTTC
TRBJ2-7,TRBV7-9,.,few,CASSLSDPRGEQYF,TGTGCCAGCAGCTTATCCGACCCCCGGGGCGAGCAGTACTTC